The 30 T cell receptor beta chains reported below all come from one sample, sequenced in a study of blood T cell repertoires in COVID-19. Assay used: immunoSEQ multiplex PCR; TCRdb lists only in-frame clones, some missing. This sample has 150,000 or so clones, with around 84% found just once. The sequenced material came from peripheral blood. The origin of the receptors is a woman older than 75 with acute or convalescent COVID-19.

This clone showed up just once. The rearrangement uses TRBV11-3 and TRBJ2-1; D may be TRBD1 (5 bases). The CDR3 length is 13 residues. With 4 bases removed from V and 9 bases from J, the gap between germline ends came to 13 bases. In germline, CDR1 is SGHNT, CDR2 YENEEA. CDR3 nucleotides: TGTGCCAGCAGCTCCCCAGGGTCCGGTGAGCAGTTCTTC. This encodes CASSSPGSGEQFF.

The rearrangement joins TRBV27 to TRBJ1-2, with a possible D match to TRBD1 (5 bases). Germline V lookup: CDR1 MNHEY, CDR2 SMNVEV (reference sequence). Trimming removed 3 bases at V and 4 bases at J, with 12 bases between. The CDR3 is 14 amino acids. CDR3 amino acids: CASSLAGQGYGYTF. In DNA, the CDR3 is TGTGCCAGCAGTTTGGCCGGGCAGGGCTATGGCTACACCTTC.

The chain combines TRBV27 with TRBJ1-6, with D maybe TRBD1 (6 bases). The V and J ends lost 5 bases and 13 bases respectively, with 18 bases between them. There are 14 residues in the CDR3. Germline loops: CDR1 MNHEY, CDR2 SMNVEV (reference sequence). CDR3 protein: CASSLGGNKTPLHF. CDR3 DNA: TGTGCCAGCAGTCTAGGGGGAAATAAGACCCCCCTCCACTTT.

The chain has TRBV21-1 and TRBJ1-5. TRBV21-1 is listed as a pseudogene. The CDR3 totals 12 residues. As DNA, the CDR3 is TGTGCCAGCAGACGGGATAATCAGCCCCAGCATTTT. This gives the protein CASRRDNQPQHF.

The chain has TRBV19 and TRBJ1-5; D possibly corresponds to TRBD1 (6 bases). V was trimmed by 3 bases and J by 6 bases, leaving 21 bases between them. This CDR3 region has 17 residues. Germline lookup yields CDR1 LNHDA and CDR2 SQIVND (reference sequence). The CDR3 is CASSMGNLVDRIQPQHF. Here the CDR3 DNA reads TGTGCCAGTAGTATGGGGAACCTCGTCGACAGGATTCAGCCCCAGCATTTT.

This clone was recorded only once. Other DNA variants within this sample encode the same CDR3. The CDR3, as DNA: TGTGCCTGGAGTGTAAGGCGGGACACTGAAGCTTTCTTT. This encodes CAWSVRRDTEAFF. The chain joins TRBV30 to TRBJ1-1; D is uncertain. This CDR3 is built from 13 residues. Germline CDR1 reads GTSNPN; CDR2 reads SVGIG (reference sequence). The germline V and J ends were trimmed by 0 bases and 3 bases, with 8 bases remaining between them.

The chain uses TRBV5-4 and TRBJ2-5; TRBD1 is a possible D gene (5 bases). The CDR3 consists of 15 residues. The V gene's germline CDR1 is SGHNT and CDR2 YYREEE (reference sequence). Between the trimmed V and J ends, which lost 3 bases and 1 base, there was a span of 13 bases. This CDR3 is CASSWGQEVQETQYF. DNA for the CDR3: TGTGCCAGCAGCTGGGGCCAAGAAGTCCAAGAGACCCAGTACTTC.

V usage is TRBV7-2 and J usage is TRBJ2-3, with D perhaps matching TRBD1 (5 bases). V shed 5 bases and J shed 6 bases, with 12 bases lying between them. The CDR3 sequence is 13 residues long. Germline lookup yields CDR1 SGHTA and CDR2 FQGNSA. CDR3: CASSKQGSDTQYF. The DNA of the CDR3 is TGTGCCAGCAGCAAGCAGGGATCGGATACGCAGTATTTT.

This clone was detected only once. The rearrangement links TRBV4-3 to TRBJ2-6; D is ambiguous. The CDR3 contains 17 residues. Trimming pared 0 bases from V and 0 bases from J, leaving 9 bases between. Germline V gene lookup returns CDR1 LGHNA and CDR2 YSLEER. The CDR3, as DNA: TGCGCCAGCAGCCAAGATGTTGCAGGCTCTGGGGCCAACGTCCTGACTTTC. This encodes CASSQDVAGSGANVLTF.

V is TRBV28 and J is TRBJ2-1; the match to TRBD2 covers 10 bases. This CDR3 region has 16 residues. Per the germline V gene, CDR1 is MDHEN and CDR2 is SYDVKM. V shed 4 bases, J shed 1 base, and the junction held 4 bases outside the gene matches. Written as DNA, the CDR3 is TGTGCCAGCAGTTCACGGACTAGCGGTTCCTACAATGAGCAGTTCTTC. It encodes CASSSRTSGSYNEQFF.

This clone has a single count. This chain uses TRBV11-2 with TRBJ2-4, with 7 bases that match TRBD1. The V segment lost 5 bases and the J segment 0 bases; nucleotides outside the gene matches: 10. CDR1 and CDR2 from the germline V gene are SGHAT and FQNNGV. This CDR3 has 17 residues. The CDR3 nucleotides are TGTGCCAGCAGCCCCCGACAGGGTCCCTTAGCCAAAAACATTCAGTACTTC. This gives the protein CASSPRQGPLAKNIQYF.

The V and J genes are TRBV4-1 and TRBJ1-6; D ambiguous. The length of the CDR3 is 16 residues. Germline-derived CDR1 and CDR2 are MGHRA and YSYEKL. Trimming removed 1 base at V and 10 bases at J, with 17 bases between. The CDR3 DNA reads as TGCGCCAGCAGCCAAGGGAGAGTAGGGAGAAGATCACCCCTCCACTTT. As protein: CASSQGRVGRRSPLHF.

V gene TRBV7-9 combines with J gene TRBJ2-4; no definite D call. The CDR3 extends over 17 amino acids. Germline V gives CDR1 SEHNR, CDR2 FQNEAQ (reference sequence). Trimming pared 2 bases from V and 2 bases from J, leaving 16 bases between. CDR3 in DNA: TGTGCCAGCAGCTTATCAGGCCCAGAACGGACCAAAAACATTCAGTACTTC. Translation: CASSLSGPERTKNIQYF.

The J gene is TRBJ2-5, the V gene TRBV19; 12 nucleotides agree with TRBD2. V trimming: 7 bases; J trimming: 2 bases; junction bases outside the gene matches: 2. Per germline, CDR1 LNHDA and CDR2 SQIVND (reference sequence). The CDR3 extends over 14 amino acids. The CDR3 DNA reads as TGTGCCAGTACCACTAGCGGGGGGCAAGAGACCCAGTACTTC. It translates to CASTTSGGQETQYF. Complete variable domain (other parts from reference TRBV19 and TRBJ2-5): DGGITQSPKYLFRKEGQNVTLSCEQNLNHDAMYWYRQDPGQGLRLIYYSQIVNDFQKGDIAEGYSVSREKKESFPLTVTSAQKNPTAFYLCASTTSGGQETQYFGPGTRLLVL.

V is TRBV7-8 and J is TRBJ2-3; 11 bases agree with TRBD2. V was pared by 5 bases and J by 6 bases, with 7 bases of the junction left unmatched. Germline CDR1 is SGHVS and CDR2 is FQNEAQ. There are 15 residues in the CDR3. DNA of the CDR3: TGTGCCAGCAGCCCGACTAGCGGGGAAAGGGATACGCAGTATTTT. This gives the protein CASSPTSGERDTQYF.

The gene calls are TRBV4-3 and TRBJ2-7; 10 bases agree with TRBD1. Germline V gene data show CDR1 as LGHNA and CDR2 as YSLEER. After removal of 0 bases from V and 2 bases from J, the junction contained 4 bases not matched to a gene. CDR3 length: 16 residues. This CDR3 is CASSQDGGQGTYEQYF. CDR3 DNA: TGCGCCAGCAGCCAAGATGGGGGACAGGGGACCTACGAGCAGTACTTC.

This clone was counted a single time. This rearrangement joins TRBV19 to TRBJ2-1; TRBD2 aligns across 7 bases. After removal of 5 bases from V and 8 bases from J, the junction contained 21 bases not matched to a gene. The CDR3 extends over 18 amino acids. Germline assignment: CDR1 LNHDA and CDR2 SQIVND (reference sequence). The CDR3 sequence: CASSSLQLGRGSPYEQFF. In DNA, the CDR3 is TGTGCCAGTAGTTCCCTGCAGTTAGGGCGGGGGAGCCCGTATGAGCAGTTCTTC.

The chain couples TRBV6-5 to TRBJ1-3; D is undetermined. Trimming shortened V by 10 bases and J by 0 bases, and 7 bases separated the two germline ends. The V gene's germline CDR1 is MNHEY and CDR2 SVGAGI. The CDR3 sequence is 12 residues long. The DNA of the CDR3 is TGTGCCACCCCGAGCTCTGGAAACACCATATATTTT. Translation: CATPSSGNTIYF.

About this clone itself: The DNA is left out, because the CDR3 cannot be placed on it with certainty; the CDR3 is given as TCRdb lists it. The V and J genes are TRBV12-2 and TRBJ2-2; no check of the table's D call, TRBD2, against the DNA was made. TRBV12-2 is deemed a pseudogene. The CDR3 is 16 residues long, ends included. CDR3 sequence: CASRFGRGTNTGELFF.

The CDR3 DNA is TGTGCCAGCAGTTTAGAATCGGGGATTGGGGCCAAAAACATTCAGTACTTC. It encodes CASSLESGIGAKNIQYF. The chain has TRBV27 and TRBJ2-4, with a tentative D call TRBD2 (5 bases). CDR3 length equals 17 residues. The V gene lost 2 bases and the J gene lost 1 base, with 15 bases spanning the gap. Germline V gives CDR1 MNHEY, CDR2 SMNVEV (reference sequence).

This sequence joins TRBV6-2 or TRBV6-3 and TRBJ2-5; D is possibly TRBD1 (5 bases). Germline lookup yields CDR1 MNHEY and CDR2 SVGEGT. The germline V and J ends were trimmed by 4 bases and 6 bases, with 9 bases remaining between them. The CDR3 sequence is 12 residues long. The CDR3 region is CASSFQGKTQYF. DNA for the CDR3: TGTGCCAGCAGTTTTCAGGGAAAGACCCAGTACTTC.

This clone has more than one count but fewer than ten. The chain is built from TRBV3-1 (or the pseudogene TRBV3-2) and TRBJ2-4; 8 nucleotides match TRBD2. CDR1 and CDR2 (germline): LGHDT, YNNKEL (reference sequence). CDR3 size: 20 residues. After removal of 0 bases from V and 0 bases from J, the junction contained 13 bases not matched to a gene. DNA of the CDR3: TGTGCCAGCAGCCAAGAGTACCCTCGGGAGGGGTTCCTAGCCAAAAACATTCAGTACTTC. Amino acids: CASSQEYPREGFLAKNIQYF.

The chain uses TRBV9 and TRBJ2-1, with 14 bases aligning to TRBD2. Per the germline V gene, CDR1 is SGDLS and CDR2 is YYNGEE. The trim removed 0 bases at V and 8 bases at J, leaving 13 bases unmatched. The CDR3 length is 19 residues. CDR3 amino acids: CASSVGPLGLAGGIDEQFF. The CDR3 DNA reads as TGTGCCAGCAGCGTAGGCCCGCTAGGACTAGCGGGAGGTATCGATGAGCAGTTCTTC. Variable domain in full (rest from reference TRBV9 and TRBJ2-1): DSGVTQTPKHLITATGQRVTLRCSPRSGDLSVYWYQQSLDQGLQFLIQYYNGEERAKGNILERFSAQQFPDLHSELNLSSLELGDSALYFCASSVGPLGLAGGIDEQFFGPGTRLTVL.

V is TRBV16 and J is TRBJ2-3, with 8 nucleotides matching TRBD2. J was trimmed by 5 bases and V by 2 bases; bases with no gene match: 6. Germline CDR1 is KGHSY and CDR2 is FQNENV. CDR3 length: 15 amino acids. CDR3 amino acids: CASSQPGGAKDTQYF. The CDR3 DNA reads as TGTGCCAGCAGCCAACCCGGGGGGGCTAAAGATACGCAGTATTTT.

The V call is TRBV11-2, the J call TRBJ2-2; D is unresolved. Trimming took off 4 bases at V and 0 bases at J, with 9 bases between the two ends. Per the germline V gene, CDR1 is SGHAT and CDR2 is FQNNGV. The CDR3 runs 15 residues. CDR3 sequence: CASSSQVANTGELFF. Written as DNA, the CDR3 is TGTGCCAGCAGCTCTCAAGTAGCGAACACCGGGGAGCTGTTTTTT.

In its sample, this clone was seen a few times. This rearrangement joins TRBV29-1 to TRBJ2-7; 7 positions agree with TRBD1. V lost 6 bases to trimming and J lost 2 bases; unmatched junction nucleotides: 7. Germline-derived CDR1 and CDR2 are SQVTM and ANQGSEA. This CDR3 comprises 13 residues. The CDR3 DNA follows: TGCAGCGTGAGACAGGGAGAAACCTACGAGCAGTACTTC. Translation gives CSVRQGETYEQYF.

The genes are TRBV27 and TRBJ2-3; 11 bases match TRBD2. Losses at the gene ends were 5 bases for V and 3 bases for J; bases not matched to a gene: 7. The germline CDR1 and CDR2 sequences are MNHEY and SMNVEV (reference sequence). There are 16 residues in the CDR3. DNA of the CDR3: TGTGCCAGCAGTCCGATAGCGGGAGGGATGACAGATACGCAGTATTTT. Translation: CASSPIAGGMTDTQYF.

The genes are TRBV27 and TRBJ1-1, with 8 bases identical to TRBD1. This CDR3 comprises 13 residues. Germline trimming cut 7 bases from V and 3 bases from J; bases unmatched to any gene: 4. Germline CDR1 is MNHEY and CDR2 is SMNVEV (reference sequence). CDR3 sequence: CASKDREDTEAFF. The CDR3 DNA sequence: TGTGCCAGCAAGGACAGGGAGGACACTGAAGCTTTCTTT.

This clone was seen just once. One junction end does not reproduce the germline sequence, and a read error may be involved. The chain couples TRBV7-7 to TRBJ1-1, with D tentatively TRBD1 (5 bases). Germline V gene data show CDR1 as SSHAT and CDR2 as FNYEAQ (reference sequence). The CDR3 is made up of 15 amino acids. The CDR3 protein is CASSPFPRGGNEAFF. DNA for the CDR3: TGTGCTAGCAGCCCCTTCCCGCGCGGGGGTAATGAAGCTTTCTTT.

The chain uses TRBV3-1 (or the pseudogene TRBV3-2) and TRBJ1-4, with D unclear. Germline V gene lookup returns CDR1 LGHDT and CDR2 YNNKEL (reference sequence). This CDR3 is built from 13 residues. The ends were cut back, 1 base at V and 11 bases at J, with 11 bases in the middle. The CDR3 is CASSQAAEFKLFF. In DNA form, the CDR3 reads TGTGCCAGCAGCCAAGCGGCGGAGTTCAAACTGTTTTTT.